The 17 T cell receptor beta chains reported below all come from one sample, sequenced in a study of blood T cell repertoires in COVID-19 (dated by TCRdb to 2018 to 2021). The library was generated by the immunoSEQ multiplex PCR assay. Not all clones reach the TCRdb copy of this immuneACCESS table, which keeps in-frame sequences only. Checked studies attribute under half of the gap to unresolved V genes and leave the rest unexplained. The sample table lists fewer than 500,000 clones, 88% of them with a count of one. The ten most abundant clones make up 0.9% to 1% of the sample. Sequencing was done on a sample of PBMCs or T cells enriched from blood (not recorded which). These receptor sequences come from a woman aged 25 to 39 with acute COVID-19.

The chain links TRBV7-6 to TRBJ2-2, with TRBD2 as a possible D gene (6 bases). This CDR3 has 15 residues. V lost 2 bases and J 0 bases, leaving 7 bases between the germline ends. Per the germline V gene, CDR1 is SGHVS and CDR2 is FNYEAQ. The CDR3 reads CASSLSGSNTGELFF. As DNA, the CDR3 is TGTGCCAGCAGCTTAAGCGGGTCGAACACCGGGGAGCTGTTTTTT.

The DNA for the CDR3 is TGTGCCAGCAGCTTGGGGGTGGGGACAGGGCTTTCACCCCTCCACTTT. Protein product: CASSLGVGTGLSPLHF. V gene TRBV7-2 combines with J gene TRBJ1-6, with TRBD1 identical over 9 bases. The germline gives CDR1 SGHTA, CDR2 FQGNSA. The J segment lost 9 bases and the V segment lost 3 bases, leaving 9 bases of the junction unmatched. This CDR3 is built from 16 residues. Based on the CDR3 plus reference TRBV7-2 and TRBJ1-6, the full variable domain is GAGVSQSPSNKVTEKGKDVELRCDPISGHTALYWYRQSLGQGLEFLIYFQGNSAPDKSGLPSDRFSAERTGGSVSTLTIQRTQQEDSAVYLCASSLGVGTGLSPLHFGNGTRLTVT.

The chain employs TRBV4-3 and TRBJ1-4; TRBD1 might be the D (6 bases). The V and J ends lost 0 bases and 12 bases respectively, with 14 bases between them. This CDR3 has 14 amino acids. Germline CDR1 and CDR2: LGHNA and YSLEER. The CDR3 DNA reads TGCGCCAGCAGCCAAGATCCCCAGGGGAGCGAACTGTTTTTT. This sequence encodes CASSQDPQGSELFF.

This clone occurred many times. The chain joins TRBV7-3 to TRBJ2-1; 8 nucleotides line up with TRBD2. The V segment lost 5 bases and the J segment 0 bases; nucleotides outside the gene matches: 3. The CDR3 covers 15 residues. The germline gives CDR1 SGHTA, CDR2 FQGTGA. CDR3 in amino acids: CASSVSGDSYNEQFF. The CDR3 DNA reads TGTGCCAGCAGCGTTAGCGGGGACTCCTACAATGAGCAGTTCTTC.

The genes are TRBV30 and TRBJ1-5; a weak D match, TRBD1 (5 bases). V lost 0 bases, J lost 2 bases, and 8 bases lay in between. From germline, CDR1 is GTSNPN and CDR2 SVGIG (reference sequence). This CDR3 spans 14 amino acids. The CDR3 DNA reads as TGTGCCTGGAGTGTAGGGGCAGGCAATCAGCCCCAGCATTTT. This sequence encodes CAWSVGAGNQPQHF. Combining the CDR3 with reference TRBV30 and TRBJ1-5 gives the whole variable domain SQTIHQWPATLVQPVGSPLSLECTVEGTSNPNLYWYRQAAGRGLQLLFYSVGIGQISSEVPQNLSASRPQDRQFILSSKKLLLSDSGFYLCAWSVGAGNQPQHFGDGTRLSIL.

V gene TRBV7-9 combines with J gene TRBJ1-4; the match to TRBD1 covers 11 bases. The CDR3 spans 17 residues. The V gene end was trimmed by 6 bases and the J gene end by 3 bases; junction bases not matched to a gene: 9. Germline CDR1 is SEHNR and CDR2 is FQNEAQ (reference sequence). The CDR3 DNA follows: TGTGCCAGCAGGCCCCCGGGACAGGGGGTGCCTAATGAAAAACTGTTTTTT. Encoded protein: CASRPPGQGVPNEKLFF.

This chain connects TRBV7-3 to TRBJ2-3, with TRBD1 identical over 11 bases. Germline lookup yields CDR1 SGHTA and CDR2 FQGTGA. The CDR3 is 12 residues long. V lost 4 bases to trimming and J lost 14 bases; unmatched junction nucleotides: 5. CDR3 DNA: TGTGCCAGCAGCTCGGGGACAGGGGGGACGTATTTT. This sequence encodes CASSSGTGGTYF.

This clone was seen more than once but under ten times. This rearrangement joins TRBV30 to TRBJ2-7; 9 bases map to TRBD2. The CDR3 consists of 14 residues. V lost 1 base to trimming and J lost 5 bases; unmatched junction nucleotides: 6. Germline CDR1 is GTSNPN and CDR2 is SVGIG (reference sequence). The CDR3 bases are TGTGCCTGGAGTGGTGGGACTAGCTACCACGAGCAGTACTTC. It specifies CAWSGGTSYHEQYF.

This chain connects TRBV19 to TRBJ1-6; D is unclear. Between the trimmed V and J ends, which lost 0 bases and 10 bases, there was a span of 7 bases. CDR3 size: 13 residues. Per germline, CDR1 LNHDA and CDR2 SQIVND (reference sequence). The CDR3 spells CASSIDGGSPLHF. CDR3 nucleotides: TGTGCCAGTAGTATAGACGGCGGATCACCCCTCCACTTT.

V usage is TRBV5-6 and J usage is TRBJ2-7; 12 bases map to TRBD2. V shed 3 bases, J shed 1 base, and the junction held 2 bases outside the gene matches. This CDR3 spans 15 amino acids. The V gene's germline CDR1 is SGHDT and CDR2 YYEEEE. The CDR3 is CASSSGLAGSYEQYF. Here the CDR3 DNA reads TGTGCCAGCAGCTCCGGACTAGCGGGGTCCTACGAGCAGTACTTC. Full variable domain (outside the CDR3, taken from reference TRBV5-6 and TRBJ2-7): DAGVTQSPTHLIKTRGQQVTLRCSPKSGHDTVSWYQQALGQGPQFIFQYYEEEERQRGNFPDRFSGHQFPNYSSELNVNALLLGDSALYLCASSSGLAGSYEQYFGPGTRLTVT.

This clone was counted many times. The chain recombines TRBV19 with TRBJ1-2, with 8 nucleotides matching TRBD1. The V gene's germline CDR1 is LNHDA and CDR2 SQIVND (reference sequence). Trimming took 3 bases from V and 7 from J; bases not matched to a gene: 4. This CDR3 has 13 amino acids. For the CDR3, the DNA is TGTGCCAGTAGTATCAGGGGGCACGGTGGCTACACCTTC. This translates into CASSIRGHGGYTF.

The chain has TRBV7-6 and TRBJ1-3; the match to TRBD1 covers 9 bases. CDR3 length: 16 amino acids. J was trimmed by 0 bases and V by 4 bases; bases with no gene match: 4. The germline gives CDR1 SGHVS, CDR2 FNYEAQ. In DNA, the CDR3 is TGTGCCAGCAGCTCTGAGACAGGGGGCTCTGGAAACACCATATATTTT. Its translation: CASSSETGGSGNTIYF.

The CDR3 loop reads CASRGTGDWNYGYTF. CDR3 sequence (DNA): TGTGCCAGCCGGGGGACAGGGGATTGGAACTATGGCTACACCTTC. The chain has TRBV27 and TRBJ1-2, with TRBD1 matching 10 bases. The germline V gene encodes CDR1 MNHEY and CDR2 SMNVEV (reference sequence). The CDR3 covers 15 residues. The V segment lost 8 bases and the J segment 2 bases; nucleotides outside the gene matches: 8.

This clone turned up a few times. The chain combines TRBV19 with TRBJ1-2, with unresolved D. This CDR3 region has 12 residues. In germline, CDR1 is LNHDA, CDR2 SQIVND (reference sequence). V lost 5 bases and J lost 4, with 8 bases in between. The CDR3: CASSLTSYGYTF. The CDR3 bases are TGTGCCAGTAGTTTGACATCCTATGGCTACACCTTC.

V gene TRBV6-5 combines with J gene TRBJ1-5; 10 bases agree with TRBD1. The CDR3 contains 13 residues. CDR1 and CDR2 from the germline V gene are MNHEY and SVGAGI. V gave up 6 bases and J gave up 8 bases; unmatched junction bases: 4. The DNA of the CDR3 is TGTGCCAGCAGCCGGGACAGGGGAGAGCCCCAGCATTTT. This codes for CASSRDRGEPQHF.

The chain recombines TRBV12-5 with TRBJ2-1; D perhaps matches TRBD2 (7 bases). Trimming stripped 7 bases from V and 4 bases from J, with 14 bases between. Germline values: CDR1 LGHNT, CDR2 FRNRAP. This CDR3 region has 14 residues. CDR3 DNA sequence: TGTGCTAGTGATCGGGGGGCGGCATACAATGAGCAGTTCTTC. Translated: CASDRGAAYNEQFF.

This clone came up once. V and J are TRBV24-1 and TRBJ2-3; 8 nucleotides align to TRBD2. The CDR3 is 15 residues long. In germline, CDR1 is KGHDR, CDR2 SFDVKD. V shed 8 bases, J shed 6 bases, and the junction held 12 bases outside the gene matches. The chain's CDR3 is CATTTGRGAGDTQYF. As DNA, the CDR3 is TGTGCCACCACCACCGGGCGGGGGGCAGGGGATACGCAGTATTTT.